The entry below gives a single TCR beta chain sequence along with its context. This entry comes from a study of blood T cell repertoires in COVID-19. Study background: From the United States, Italy and Spain came samples of acute and convalescent COVID-19. Sample material is recorded as cDNA or gDNA derived from T cells, B-cell-depleted T cells, or PBMCs.

Unmatched junction bases numbered 5, after V lost 2 bases and J lost 4 bases. The CDR3 runs to 14 residues. Germline CDR1 LGHDT, CDR2 YNNKEL (reference sequence). How the authors handled the data: Amplification from reference gene primers served as the basis for estimated nucleated cell counts. Clones were read by immunoSEQ multiplex PCR, and TCRdb kept only the in-frame ones, dropping some. Clonal size and the V and J genes are those of that table, whereas D and trimming came from the DNA. The data hold roughly 250,000 clones, with approximately 83% observed a single time. Enrollment of patients from Seattle took place during active infection, with longitudinal follow-up.

The V gene is TRBV3-1 (or the pseudogene TRBV3-2), the J gene TRBJ2-7; 7 bases are shared with TRBD1. The receptor was isolated from a person aged 70 to 85 with COVID-19, enrolled during active disease. The sample was peripheral blood. The chain's CDR3 is CASSQSGTAYEQYF. As DNA, the CDR3 is TGTGCCAGCAGCCAATCCGGGACAGCGTACGAGCAGTACTTC.